This TCR beta chain was recovered during a study of T cell repertoires in cytomegalovirus infection. One entry per CDR3 protein results from TCRdb running MiXCR on the reads. The sample records 250,000 or so distinct CDR3 sequences, roughly an eighth being singletons. Germline CDR1 reads LNHDA; CDR2 reads SQIVND (reference sequence). The junction had 5 bases not matched to a gene; V was cut back by 3 bases and J by 3 bases. The CDR3 has 15 amino acids. The rearrangement uses TRBV19 and TRBJ2-3; TRBD1 aligns across 8 bases. Sequences were obtained from PBMCs. The sequence was collected from a human donor in good health (CMV status not recorded). Some clones in this sample may be carry-over from other donors' samples. CDR3 sequence: CASSIQGAGTDTQYF. CDR3 DNA sequence: TGTGCCAGTAGTATTCAGGGGGCCGGTACAGATACGCAGTATTTT.